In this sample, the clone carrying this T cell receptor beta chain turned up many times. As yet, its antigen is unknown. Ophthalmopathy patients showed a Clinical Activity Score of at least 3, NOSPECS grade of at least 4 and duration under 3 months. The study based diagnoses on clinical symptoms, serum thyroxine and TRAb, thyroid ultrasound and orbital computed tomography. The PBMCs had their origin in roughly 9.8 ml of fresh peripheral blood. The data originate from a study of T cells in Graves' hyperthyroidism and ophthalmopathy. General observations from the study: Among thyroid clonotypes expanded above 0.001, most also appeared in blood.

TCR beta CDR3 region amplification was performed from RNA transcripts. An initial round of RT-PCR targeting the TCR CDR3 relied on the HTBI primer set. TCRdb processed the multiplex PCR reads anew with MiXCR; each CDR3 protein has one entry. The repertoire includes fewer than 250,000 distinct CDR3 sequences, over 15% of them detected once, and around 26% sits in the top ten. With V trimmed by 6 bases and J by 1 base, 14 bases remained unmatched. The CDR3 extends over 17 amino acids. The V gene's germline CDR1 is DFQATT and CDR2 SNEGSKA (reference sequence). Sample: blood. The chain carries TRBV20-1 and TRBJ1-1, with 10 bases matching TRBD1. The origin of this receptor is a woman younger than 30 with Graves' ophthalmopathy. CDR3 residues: CSARHPRTGGGNTEAFF. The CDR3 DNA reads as TGCAGTGCCCGTCACCCTCGGACAGGGGGTGGGAACACTGAAGCTTTCTTT.